The 26 T cell receptor beta chains given below trace back to one sample, sequenced in a study of T cell clusters in autoimmune cytopenias. TRB was amplified from roughly 250 ng of peripheral blood genomic DNA per sample. Multiplex touch-down PCR amplified TRB using TRB-A and TRB-B pools in one tube. TCRdb re-called the multiplex PCR reads; every CDR3 protein appears as one record, without DNA. Its table records 6,100 or so distinct CDR3 sequences. The sample also formed part of further work on T cell repertoires in aging, cancer and after chemotherapy.

Sequencing input: peripheral blood. The receptors were sampled from a human donor in good health.

The chain uses TRBV12-3 or TRBV12-4 and TRBJ2-1; with no DNA, the TCRdb D assignment of TRBD1 cannot be verified. The CDR3 is 11 residues long. The CDR3 protein is CASREQGPQFF.

The rearrangement links TRBV6-1 to TRBJ2-7; TCRdb gives TRBD1 as the D gene, but with no DNA this cannot be confirmed. Looked up from germline, CDR1 is MNHNS and CDR2 is SASEGT. There are 17 residues in the CDR3. The CDR3 loop is CASSTIPGQGYAYEQYF.

The chain joins TRBV18 to TRBJ2-2. CDR3 length: 16 amino acids. Looked up from germline, CDR1 is KGHSH and CDR2 is LQKENI. CDR3 region: CASSPTQLANTGELFF.

The chain links TRBV19 to TRBJ1-6; with no DNA, the TCRdb D assignment of TRBD1 cannot be verified. The length of the CDR3 is 13 residues. CDR1 LNHDA and CDR2 SQIVND come from the germline V gene (reference sequence). The CDR3 here is CASIARAGSPLHF. Drawing the rest from reference TRBV19 and TRBJ1-6, the complete variable domain is DGGITQSPKYLFRKEGQNVTLSCEQNLNHDAMYWYRQDPGQGLRLIYYSQIVNDFQKGDIAEGYSVSREKKESFPLTVTSAQKNPTAFYLCASIARAGSPLHFGNGTRLTVT.

This rearrangement joins TRBV5-6 to TRBJ2-1; TCRdb calls TRBD1, which cannot be checked without DNA. From germline, CDR1 is SGHDT and CDR2 YYEEEE. The CDR3 length is 17 residues. The CDR3 sequence: CASSLVGRVFSYNEQFF.

This rearrangement joins TRBV19 to TRBJ1-1; checking the TCRdb D call of TRBD1 is not possible without DNA. CDR1 and CDR2 from the germline V gene are LNHDA and SQIVND (reference sequence). The CDR3 loop spans 15 amino acids. The chain's CDR3 is CASSIRTGAYTEAFF. The full variable domain, completed using reference TRBV19 and TRBJ1-1, is DGGITQSPKYLFRKEGQNVTLSCEQNLNHDAMYWYRQDPGQGLRLIYYSQIVNDFQKGDIAEGYSVSREKKESFPLTVTSAQKNPTAFYLCASSIRTGAYTEAFFGQGTRLTVV.

This chain connects TRBV12-3 or TRBV12-4 to TRBJ2-1; TCRdb selects TRBD1, and the lack of DNA leaves this call unchecked. The CDR3 consists of 15 residues. CDR3: CASSFGLAGDNEQFF.

The rearrangement links TRBV30 to TRBJ1-6; the TCRdb D gene call, TRBD1, has no DNA to confirm it. CDR1 and CDR2 from the germline V gene are GTSNPN and SVGIG (reference sequence). The CDR3 covers 15 residues. The CDR3 is CAWTGGQGENSPLHF.

The CDR3 sequence: CASSLLTTQYF. The chain uses TRBV6-1 and TRBJ2-5. The germline CDR1 and CDR2 sequences are MNHNS and SASEGT. The length of the CDR3 is 11 residues.

The chain uses TRBV6-5 and TRBJ2-7; TCRdb proposes TRBD1, but this gene call is untestable without DNA. This CDR3 spans 12 amino acids. Germline-derived CDR1 and CDR2 are MNHEY and SVGAGI. CDR3 region: CASRDKTYEQYF.

The V gene is TRBV7-3, the J gene TRBJ2-5; TCRdb designates TRBD1, a call that cannot be tested without DNA. The CDR3 totals 17 residues. Looked up from germline, CDR1 is SGHTA and CDR2 is FQGTGA. CDR3 loop: CASSLTGHRGGQETQYF.

Its frequency marks this clonotype as medium-sized. This chain links TRBV19 with TRBJ2-3; as DNA is missing, the TRBD1 call by TCRdb cannot be tested. The CDR3 length is 13 residues. Looked up from germline, CDR1 is LNHDA and CDR2 is SQIVND (reference sequence). CDR3 loop: CASSMGTGTQQYF.

The J gene is TRBJ1-4, the V gene TRBV30; TCRdb names TRBD1, which stays unverified in the absence of DNA. The CDR3 is 13 residues long. Per germline, CDR1 GTSNPN and CDR2 SVGIG (reference sequence). CDR3 in amino acids: CAWNLDRGEKLFF.

The J gene is TRBJ2-1, the V gene TRBV27; the TRBD2 assignment by TCRdb is unverifiable without DNA. The CDR3 runs to 16 residues. Germline V gene sequence: CDR1 MNHEY, CDR2 SMNVEV (reference sequence). The CDR3 protein is CASSSPSGSSYNEQFF.

V gene TRBV19 combines with J gene TRBJ2-7. CDR1 and CDR2 (germline): LNHDA, SQIVND (reference sequence). The CDR3 runs 16 residues. CDR3 sequence reads: CASSMVRSGRSYEQYF.

CDR3 region: CASSIRGAGYQPQHF. This chain links TRBV19 with TRBJ1-5; TCRdb's assignment of TRBD1 cannot be checked, as there is no DNA. Per germline, CDR1 LNHDA and CDR2 SQIVND (reference sequence). The CDR3 has 15 residues.

By frequency, this clonotype registers medium-sized. The chain recombines TRBV29-1 with TRBJ1-3. Germline V gene sequence: CDR1 SQVTM, CDR2 ANQGSEA. The CDR3 is made up of 13 amino acids. CDR3 sequence: CSVAGVSGNTIYF. The complete variable domain, with remaining parts taken from reference TRBV29-1 and TRBJ1-3, reads SAVISQKPSRDICQRGTSLTIQCQVDSQVTMMFWYRQQPGQSLTLIATANQGSEATYESGFVIDKFPISRPNLTFSTLTVSNMSPEDSSIYLCSVAGVSGNTIYFGEGSWLTVV.

V usage is TRBV6-1 and J usage is TRBJ2-5; TCRdb lists TRBD1, though no DNA is available to test this call. This CDR3 contains 14 residues. The germline CDR1 and CDR2 sequences are MNHNS and SASEGT. CDR3 amino acids: CASSYTEGGETQYF.

V usage is TRBV29-1 and J usage is TRBJ2-3; as DNA is missing, the TRBD1 call by TCRdb cannot be tested. CDR1 and CDR2 from the germline V gene are SQVTM and ANQGSEA. The CDR3 contains 16 residues. The CDR3 protein is CSVGGEAGTGTDTQYF.

The chain links TRBV19 to TRBJ1-2. The germline CDR1 and CDR2 sequences are LNHDA and SQIVND (reference sequence). This CDR3 contains 15 residues. CDR3 in amino acids: CASSPQRTNNYGYTF.

This chain uses TRBV5-5 with TRBJ2-1; the TCRdb D gene call, TRBD2, has no DNA to confirm it. The CDR3 is made up of 19 amino acids. CDR1 and CDR2 (germline): SGHKS, YYEKEE (reference sequence). CDR3 sequence: CASSLGAGGNPSSYNEQFF.

The V and J genes are TRBV6-5 and TRBJ2-1. The CDR3 is made up of 15 amino acids. Germline V gene sequence: CDR1 MNHEY, CDR2 SVGAGI. CDR3 residues: CASRLSGRAYNEQFF.

CDR3 residues: CASSYKRSSSYNSPLHF. The rearrangement joins TRBV6-5 to TRBJ1-6. CDR3 length: 17 amino acids. Germline values: CDR1 MNHEY, CDR2 SVGAGI.

Measured by frequency, this clonotype is medium-sized. The chain couples TRBV19 to TRBJ2-2; with no DNA, the TCRdb D assignment of TRBD2 cannot be verified. CDR3 length equals 15 residues. The germline V gene encodes CDR1 LNHDA and CDR2 SQIVND (reference sequence). The CDR3: CATRARGVDTGELFF.

The chain links TRBV15 to TRBJ2-3; no DNA is available, so the TRBD1 call from TCRdb remains unchecked. From germline, CDR1 is LNHNV and CDR2 YYDKDF (reference sequence). The CDR3 sequence is 15 residues long. This CDR3 is CATSRRRDRPDTQYF.

The chain is built from TRBV15 and TRBJ2-1. Per the germline V gene, CDR1 is LNHNV and CDR2 is YYDKDF (reference sequence). The length of the CDR3 is 13 residues. This CDR3 is CATSGTRLNEQFF. The full variable domain, rest sourced from reference TRBV15 and TRBJ2-1, is DAMVIQNPRYQVTQFGKPVTLSCSQTLNHNVMYWYQQKSSQAPKLLFHYYDKDFNNEADTPDNFQSRRPNTSFCFLDIRSPGLGDTAMYLCATSGTRLNEQFFGPGTRLTVL.